Shown below are 7 T cell receptor beta chains from a single sample sequenced in a study of blood T cell repertoires in COVID-19. This table comes from immunoSEQ multiplex PCR, and its TCRdb copy is limited to in-frame clones, with some not included. Of about 290,000 clones listed, roughly nine tenths are singletons. What was sequenced was peripheral blood. Receptors were obtained from a woman aged 40 to 50 who had recovered from COVID-19.

The chain links TRBV5-1 to TRBJ2-7, with D possibly TRBD2 on 6 matching bases. V lost 4 bases, J lost 2 bases, and 22 bases lay in between. The germline gives CDR1 SGHRS, CDR2 YFSETQ. The CDR3 totals 17 residues. CDR3 residues: CASSPGLTPTTAYEQYF. CDR3 DNA: TGCGCCAGCAGCCCGGGACTGACACCCACGACGGCCTACGAGCAGTACTTC.

This clone was detected once. This rearrangement joins TRBV27 to TRBJ1-1; 7 bases align to TRBD1. The CDR3 has 14 amino acids. Germline values: CDR1 MNHEY, CDR2 SMNVEV (reference sequence). V lost 2 bases and J lost 4; bases outside the gene matches: 4. CDR3 bases: TGTGCCAGCAGTTTACGGCAGGGGGGCACTGAAGCTTTCTTT. Its protein product is CASSLRQGGTEAFF.

A single count supports this clone. The V call is TRBV5-1, the J call TRBJ2-7; 9 bases fit TRBD1. CDR1 and CDR2 (germline): SGHRS, YFSETQ. There are 13 residues in the CDR3. J was trimmed by 6 bases and V by 5 bases; bases with no gene match: 6. For the CDR3, the DNA is TGCGCCAGCAGACTGGGACAGGGAAGCGAGCAGTACTTC. Its protein product is CASRLGQGSEQYF.

The chain combines TRBV2 with TRBJ1-5; 7 bases map to TRBD1. J gave up 6 bases and V 6 bases, and 8 bases lay outside the gene matches. Germline V gives CDR1 SNHLY, CDR2 FYNNEI. The CDR3 contains 14 residues. CDR3 in amino acids: CASRETGFSQPQHF. The CDR3 DNA is TGTGCCAGCAGGGAGACAGGGTTTAGTCAGCCCCAGCATTTT.

The J gene is TRBJ2-7, the V gene TRBV2, with 9 bases matching TRBD2. Germline loops: CDR1 SNHLY, CDR2 FYNNEI. The CDR3 runs 16 residues. Unmatched junction bases numbered 7, after V lost 2 bases and J lost 2 bases. The CDR3 loop reads CASSELRTSVPYEQYF. CDR3 in DNA: TGTGCCAGCAGTGAACTACGGACTAGCGTCCCCTACGAGCAGTACTTC.

This clone was recorded once. The chain recombines TRBV11-1 with TRBJ2-5; 8 nucleotides align to TRBD1. This CDR3 has 13 residues. Germline-derived CDR1 and CDR2 are SGHAT and FQDESV (reference sequence). J gave up 4 bases and V 5 bases, and 3 bases lay outside the gene matches. The CDR3 loop reads CASSPTGGETQYF. In DNA form, the CDR3 reads TGTGCCAGCAGCCCCACAGGGGGAGAGACCCAGTACTTC.

V is TRBV11-3 and J is TRBJ2-7; D is unresolved. Trimming removed 5 bases at V and 1 base at J, with 3 bases between. This CDR3 is built from 11 residues. From germline, CDR1 is SGHNT and CDR2 YENEEA. CDR3 DNA sequence: TGTGCCAGCAGCCATTCCTACGAGCAGTACTTC. This codes for CASSHSYEQYF.